A selection of T cell receptor beta chains follows, all from one sample in a study of T cells in Graves' hyperthyroidism and ophthalmopathy. TCRdb re-derived calls from the multiplex PCR reads in MiXCR, one entry per CDR3 protein. The table has about 290,000 distinct CDR3 sequences, approximately 14% seen once. Sample: blood. Receptors originate from a woman in her thirties or forties with Graves' hyperthyroidism. The CDR3 runs from the conserved cysteine through the conserved F or W. A D gene is named only where the DNA matches it firmly. Size tells how often a clone was seen (once, few, many) or the class of an expanded clone, and some rows leave it out.

clone_size,j_call,v_call,d_call,cdr3_aa,cdr3_nt
many,TRBJ2-7,TRBV19,NA,CASSVSVDNEQYF,TGTGCCAGTAGTGTTAGCGTGGACAACGAGCAGTACTTC
few,TRBJ2-7,TRBV6-1,NA,CASSRRVAGYEQYF,TGTGCCAGCAGTCGCAGGGTGGCCGGCTACGAGCAGTACTTC
many,TRBJ1-1,TRBV28,NA,CASREGYDTEAFF,TGTGCCAGCAGGGAGGGTTACGACACTGAAGCTTTCTTT
few,TRBJ2-2,TRBV6-1,TRBD2,CASRSLAGGTGELFF,TGTGCCAGCAGGTCGCTAGCGGGAGGGACCGGGGAGCTGTTTTTT
many,TRBJ2-5,TRBV10-3,NA,CAINYGTAKETQYF,TGTGCCATCAACTACGGGACGGCGAAAGAGACCCAGTACTTC
NA,TRBJ2-2,TRBV5-4,NA,CASSVRLVRNTGELFF,TGTGCCAGCAGCGTAAGACTAGTTAGGAACACCGGGGAGCTGTTTTTT
many,TRBJ2-1,TRBV7-7,TRBD2,CASSPSGSTNEQFF,TGTGCTAGCAGCCCTAGCGGGAGTACCAATGAGCAGTTCTTC
many,TRBJ1-5,TRBV5-5,NA,CASRMEAYSNQPQHF,TGTGCCAGCAGGATGGAGGCTTATAGCAATCAGCCCCAGCATTTT
many,TRBJ1-2,TRBV3-1,NA,CASSRRQLGYTF,TGTGCCAGCAGCCGGCGACAGCTAGGCTACACCTTC
many,TRBJ1-1,TRBV20-1,TRBD1,CSAPVRDRGSPYLGTEAFF,TGCAGTGCTCCGGTACGGGACAGGGGGTCTCCCTATCTGGGCACTGAAGCTTTCTTT
many,TRBJ2-3,TRBV20-1,TRBD2,CSAQVSLADTDTQYF,TGCAGTGCGCAAGTATCACTAGCGGACACAGATACGCAGTATTTT
many,TRBJ2-5,TRBV10-3,TRBD2,CATSRELQETQYF,TGTGCCACGTCGCGGGAGCTGCAAGAGACCCAGTACTTC
NA,TRBJ2-3,TRBV13,NA,CASSLDQETDTQYF,TGTGCCAGCAGCTTAGATCAGGAAACAGATACGCAGTATTTT
few,TRBJ2-7,TRBV12-3/TRBV12-4,NA,CAGSLVSGREQYF,TGTGCCGGCAGTTTGGTATCGGGGCGCGAGCAGTACTTC
many,TRBJ2-1,TRBV7-2,TRBD2,CASSTQGGSGSSYNEQFF,TGTGCCAGCAGCACCCAGGGGGGTAGCGGGAGCTCCTACAATGAGCAGTTCTTC
many,TRBJ2-1,TRBV10-1,NA,CASSESEGFPNEQFF,TGCGCCAGCAGTGAGAGCGAGGGGTTCCCTAATGAGCAGTTCTTC
many,TRBJ2-5,TRBV2,TRBD1,CASSPGTVPYF,TGTGCCAGCAGCCCGGGGACAGTCCCGTACTTC
NA,TRBJ2-2,TRBV20-1,NA,CSARDRRMNTGELFF,TGCAGTGCTAGAGATAGGAGGATGAACACCGGGGAGCTGTTTTTT
NA,TRBJ2-5,TRBV20-1,TRBD2,CSALSGRDQETQYF,TGCAGTGCTCTAAGCGGGAGGGATCAAGAGACCCAGTACTTC
NA,TRBJ2-1,TRBV7-8,TRBD2,CASSPHWGSGLPMEQFF,TGTGCCAGCAGCCCACATTGGGGTAGCGGGTTACCGATGGAGCAGTTCTTC
NA,TRBJ2-7,TRBV24-1,TRBD1,CATSDSYYSGTGPYEQYF,TGTGCCACCAGTGATTCCTATTACTCCGGGACAGGGCCTTACGAGCAGTACTTC
NA,TRBJ1-3,TRBV7-8,TRBD1,CASSLEAQGGTIYF,TGTGCCAGCAGCTTAGAGGCCCAGGGGGGCACCATATATTTT
few,TRBJ2-1,TRBV30,TRBD1,CAWSVLTGGLNEQFF,TGTGCCTGGAGTGTACTAACAGGGGGCCTCAATGAGCAGTTCTTC
many,TRBJ1-6,TRBV3-1,TRBD1,CASSQTDRWGDSPLHF,TGTGCCAGCAGCCAAACGGACAGGTGGGGAGATTCACCCCTCCACTTT
few,TRBJ2-2,TRBV2,NA,CASSGRWDTGELFF,TGTGCCAGCAGTGGCAGGTGGGACACCGGGGAGCTGTTTTTT
many,TRBJ1-3,TRBV28,NA,CASRARGEFRNTIYF,TGTGCCAGCAGGGCCCGCGGGGAGTTTCGAAACACCATATATTTT
many,TRBJ1-5,TRBV19,NA,CASSLTGGWSQPQHF,TGTGCCAGTAGTCTGACAGGAGGGTGGAGTCAGCCCCAGCATTTT
few,TRBJ1-6,TRBV13,NA,CASSHSVGGYGPLGSPLHF,TGTGCCAGCAGCCACTCCGTGGGGGGGTACGGGCCCCTAGGATCACCCCTCCACTTT
many,TRBJ2-1,TRBV28,TRBD1,CASRSGGHEQFF,TGTGCCAGCAGGTCAGGGGGCCATGAGCAGTTCTTC
many,TRBJ2-5,TRBV27,NA,CASSPSGTSGWETQYF,TGTGCCAGCAGTCCCTCCGGGACCTCGGGCTGGGAGACCCAGTACTTC
few,TRBJ2-3,TRBV6-2/TRBV6-3,NA,CASSYSRGSQYF,TGTGCCAGCAGTTACTCGAGGGGGTCGCAGTATTTT
many,TRBJ1-5,TRBV19,NA,CASSMGVHGNQPQHF,TGTGCCAGTAGCATGGGGGTGCACGGCAATCAGCCCCAGCATTTT
NA,TRBJ2-7,TRBV7-9,NA,CASSLGPFGEQYF,TGTGCCAGCAGCTTAGGGCCCTTTGGTGAGCAGTACTTC
many,TRBJ2-1,TRBV27,TRBD2,CASSLSERGWYNEQFF,TGTGCCAGCAGTTTATCGGAGCGGGGGTGGTACAATGAGCAGTTCTTC
NA,TRBJ2-2,TRBV10-3,TRBD2,CAIRPPSGRGTGELFF,TGTGCCATCAGGCCTCCTAGCGGGAGGGGGACCGGGGAGCTGTTTTTT
many,TRBJ1-4,TRBV2,NA,CASRTGTANEKLFF,TGTGCCAGCAGAACAGGGACCGCTAATGAAAAACTGTTTTTT
many,TRBJ1-1,TRBV12-3/TRBV12-4,NA,CASSWETTAITPEAFF,TGTGCCAGCAGTTGGGAGACGACAGCGATTACCCCTGAAGCTTTCTTT
many,TRBJ2-1,TRBV5-1,TRBD2,CASNAGTSGLNEQFF,TGCGCCAGCAACGCCGGGACTAGCGGCCTCAATGAGCAGTTCTTC
many,TRBJ1-2,TRBV13,NA,CASSRWGAGDYGYTF,TGTGCCAGCAGCCGTTGGGGGGCGGGTGACTATGGCTACACCTTC
NA,TRBJ2-2,TRBV5-8,TRBD2,CASRIEAGVLHGELLF,TGTGCCAGCAGGATAGAGGCGGGAGTGCTTCACGGGGAGCTGCTTTTT
few,TRBJ2-3,TRBV24-1,TRBD2,CATSDSSSGEFATDTQYF,TGTGCCACCAGTGATTCCTCCAGCGGGGAGTTTGCCACAGATACGCAGTATTTT
many,TRBJ1-4,TRBV5-8,TRBD1,CASSPGQINEKLFF,TGTGCCAGCAGCCCGGGACAGATTAATGAAAAACTGTTTTTT
many,TRBJ2-7,TRBV28,NA,CASSRAGDSSYEQYF,TGTGCCAGCAGCCGGGCTGGGGATAGCTCCTACGAGCAGTACTTC
many,TRBJ2-3,TRBV11-3,NA,CASSTDDGTQYF,TGTGCCAGCAGCACCGACGATGGTACGCAGTATTTT
NA,TRBJ2-6,TRBV27,TRBD1,CATSPGQGNPGANVLTF,TGTGCCACCAGTCCGGGACAGGGGAACCCTGGGGCCAACGTCCTGACTTTC
many,TRBJ1-1,TRBV7-9,NA,CASSPDSGTEAFF,TGTGCCAGCAGCCCGGACAGTGGCACTGAAGCTTTCTTT
many,TRBJ1-1,TRBV2,NA,CASRRAQAFEAFF,TGTGCCAGCAGGAGAGCGCAGGCATTTGAAGCTTTCTTT
NA,TRBJ2-7,TRBV5-1,NA,CASSSQDGTYNEQYF,TGCGCCAGCAGTTCTCAAGACGGGACTTACAATGAGCAGTACTTC
few,TRBJ1-1,TRBV18,NA,CASQEGRGMNTEAFF,TGTGCCAGCCAGGAGGGGCGAGGTATGAACACTGAAGCTTTCTTT
once,TRBJ2-3,TRBV27,TRBD1,CASGRDRERPGTDTQYF,TGTGCCAGCGGTCGGGACAGGGAACGACCCGGGACAGATACGCAGTATTTT
NA,TRBJ1-3,TRBV5-8,NA,CASSDMIRRGNTIYF,TGTGCCAGCAGCGACATGATACGGCGGGGAAACACCATATATTTT